Following are 21 T cell receptor beta chains from one sample sequenced in a study of identical twins. In TCRdb, the 5' RACE reads were re-called with MiXCR into one record per CDR3 protein. The data contain fewer than 550,000 distinct CDR3 sequences, around an eighth of them singletons. These same data were also listed under a study on yellow fever vaccine responses in identical twins.

Sequencing was done on a sample of CD4+ T cells sorted from blood. The receptor source for this set is a woman between 18 and 30 years old in good health.

This clonotype has just a few counts. The chain uses TRBV7-2 and TRBJ2-7, with 12 bases that match TRBD2. V was clipped by 6 bases and J by 2 bases; unmatched bases: 5. Germline V gives CDR1 SGHTA, CDR2 FQGNSA. The length of the CDR3 is 15 residues. The CDR3 DNA sequence: TGTGCCAGCAGACCACGACTAGCGGGGGCCTACGAGCAGTACTTC. Translation: CASRPRLAGAYEQYF.

This clonotype has a handful of counts. The chain couples TRBV28 to TRBJ2-7, with a possible D match to TRBD2 (5 bases). CDR1 MDHEN and CDR2 SYDVKM come from the germline V gene. V was cut by 3 bases and J by 6 bases, with 9 bases left in between. The CDR3 totals 12 residues. The CDR3 nucleotides are TGTGCCAGCAGTTTTAAGGCGGGCGAGCAGTACTTC. This sequence encodes CASSFKAGEQYF.

V is TRBV5-1 and J is TRBJ2-6, with D hard to call. Germline loops: CDR1 SGHRS, CDR2 YFSETQ. The V end was cut by 3 bases, the J end by 0 bases, with 10 bases between. The length of the CDR3 is 16 residues. The CDR3 loop is CASSYGGASGANVLTF. DNA for the CDR3: TGCGCCAGCAGCTATGGTGGCGCCTCTGGGGCCAACGTCCTGACTTTC.

CDR3 protein: CASSFLADSNDGQFF. CDR3 nucleotides: TGTGCCAGCAGCTTTTTAGCGGACTCCAATGATGGGCAGTTCTTC. V is TRBV7-2 and J is TRBJ2-1, with a weak D call TRBD2 (6 bases). CDR3 length: 15 amino acids. Trimming cost V 3 bases and J 12 bases, with 21 bases left between them. Germline V lookup: CDR1 SGHTA, CDR2 FQGNSA.

This clonotype was seen a few times. The chain carries TRBV6-2 or TRBV6-3 and TRBJ2-1; D might be TRBD2 (7 bases). V lost 8 bases to trimming and J lost 8 bases, with 19 bases between them. The CDR3 spans 14 residues. CDR1 and CDR2 from the germline V gene are MNHEY and SVGEGT. This chain's CDR3 is CASLSKGGRDEQFF. The CDR3 region has the DNA TGTGCCAGCTTAAGTAAGGGGGGGCGAGATGAGCAGTTCTTC.

This clonotype occurred a few times. The rearrangement links TRBV28 to TRBJ2-2; a possible D gene is TRBD2 (7 bases). Germline values: CDR1 MDHEN, CDR2 SYDVKM. V lost 5 bases and J lost 4, with 14 bases in between. The CDR3 length is 15 residues. The CDR3 coding sequence is TGTGCCAGCAGTCCGGGGGGCTGGACCACCGGGGAGCTGTTTTTT. Translated, it gives CASSPGGWTTGELFF.

The V and J genes are TRBV28 and TRBJ1-2, with 8 nucleotides matching TRBD1. Germline CDR1 MDHEN, CDR2 SYDVKM. This CDR3 region has 13 residues. V lost 2 bases, J lost 14 bases, and 10 bases stayed unmatched. CDR3 nucleotide sequence: TGTGCCAGCAGTTTACAGGGGGCCGGCGGGGGAACCTTC. This translates into CASSLQGAGGGTF.

As DNA, the CDR3 is TGTGCCAGCAGTTTCGGACAGGGGGCAAGCACAGATACGCAGTATTTT. The encoded protein is CASSFGQGASTDTQYF. The V and J genes are TRBV12-3 or TRBV12-4 and TRBJ2-3; 11 bases are a match to TRBD1. This CDR3 is 16 amino acids long. The ends lost 3 bases at V and 0 bases at J; junction bases unmatched: 2.

This clonotype was observed at least ten times. The J gene is TRBJ2-1, the V gene TRBV5-8; TRBD2 matches 11 bases. The CDR3 extends over 15 amino acids. Per germline, CDR1 SGHTS and CDR2 YDEGEE. With V trimmed by 3 bases and J by 4 bases, 3 bases remained unmatched. The CDR3 is CASSSGLAGYNEQFF. The CDR3 bases are TGTGCCAGCAGCTCCGGACTAGCGGGTTACAATGAGCAGTTCTTC.

V and J are TRBV29-1 and TRBJ2-1, with 8 bases aligning to TRBD2. The CDR3 is made up of 12 amino acids. Trimming cost V 8 bases and J 4 bases; bases outside gene matches: 4. CDR1 and CDR2 (germline): SQVTM, ANQGSEA. The CDR3 region has the DNA TGCAGCACACGGGGGGGGTACAATGAGCAGTTCTTC. Its translation is CSTRGGYNEQFF.

This clonotype was counted at least ten times. The rearrangement uses TRBV5-1 and TRBJ2-7; 7 bases align to TRBD2. The CDR3 spans 16 residues. Looked up from germline, CDR1 is SGHRS and CDR2 is YFSETQ. The V segment lost 0 bases and the J segment 0 bases; nucleotides outside the gene matches: 6. Here the CDR3 DNA reads TGCGCCAGCAGCTTGGAGGGTAGCGGGTCCTCCTACGAGCAGTACTTC. Its translation: CASSLEGSGSSYEQYF.

This clonotype was observed a few times. The chain couples TRBV29-1 to TRBJ2-5, with 7 bases that match TRBD2. CDR3 length: 14 residues. The V and J ends lost 8 bases and 2 bases, in that order; junction bases with no gene match: 11. Germline V gene sequence: CDR1 SQVTM, CDR2 ANQGSEA. CDR3 region: CSSAPGTIQETQYF. The CDR3 DNA reads as TGCAGCAGCGCCCCCGGGACTATACAAGAGACCCAGTACTTC.

The table lists this clonotype with a few counts. The chain uses TRBV7-2 and TRBJ2-2; TRBD2 matches 9 bases. The CDR3 contains 15 residues. From germline, CDR1 is SGHTA and CDR2 FQGNSA. V was clipped by 5 bases and J by 7 bases; unmatched bases: 8. The CDR3 spells CASSPGTSPVGELFF. The DNA for the CDR3 is TGTGCCAGCAGCCCCGGGACTAGCCCGGTCGGGGAGCTGTTTTTT.

This clonotype was observed at least ten times. This chain uses TRBV10-3 with TRBJ2-7; D ambiguous. The CDR3 covers 12 residues. The ends were cut back, 8 bases at V and 3 bases at J, with 11 bases in the middle. Looked up from germline, CDR1 is ENHRY and CDR2 is SYGVKD. As DNA, the CDR3 is TGTGCCATCGGAAAGGTTCGCTACGAGCAGTACTTC. Amino acids: CAIGKVRYEQYF.

The chain employs TRBV6-2 or TRBV6-3 and TRBJ1-1; D perhaps matches TRBD1 (5 bases). CDR1 MNHEY and CDR2 SVGEGT come from the germline V gene. Trimming pared 7 bases from V and 0 bases from J, leaving 21 bases between. The CDR3 contains 17 residues. CDR3 bases: TGTGCCAGCACGCGACAGATGGGGAGAGTGATGAACACTGAAGCTTTCTTT. Translated: CASTRQMGRVMNTEAFF.

CDR3 sequence: CASSQGDRGQGSSYNEQFF. CDR3 DNA sequence: TGCGCCAGCAGCCAGGGGGACAGGGGACAAGGGAGCTCCTACAATGAGCAGTTCTTC. The rearrangement links TRBV5-1 to TRBJ2-1; 10 bases are a match to TRBD1. CDR3 length equals 19 residues. Germline V gene sequence: CDR1 SGHRS, CDR2 YFSETQ. V dropped 4 bases and J dropped 0; count of bases not matched to a gene: 13. The entire variable domain, with the rest obtained from reference TRBV5-1 and TRBJ2-1, is as follows: KAGVTQTPRYLIKTRGQQVTLSCSPISGHRSVSWYQQTPGQGLQFLFEYFSETQRNKGNFPGRFSGRQFSNSRSEMNVSTLELGDSALYLCASSQGDRGQGSSYNEQFFGPGTRLTVL.

This clonotype was seen a few times. The V call is TRBV29-1, the J call TRBJ2-3, with TRBD2 as a possible D gene (5 bases). This CDR3 has 11 residues. V lost 6 bases, J lost 5 bases, and 9 bases lay in between. CDR1 is SQVTM, CDR2 ANQGSEA, per germline. Written as DNA, the CDR3 is TGCAGCGTCCACAGCGGAGATACGCAGTATTTT. Its protein product is CSVHSGDTQYF.

Many counts were recorded for this clonotype. The chain carries TRBV6-5 and TRBJ2-7; D is unresolved. The V gene's germline CDR1 is MNHEY and CDR2 SVGAGI. V was shortened by 0 bases and J by 2 bases, with 11 bases between the two germline ends. The CDR3 covers 15 residues. The CDR3 protein is CASSYSILGTYEQYF. CDR3 DNA sequence: TGTGCCAGCAGTTACTCGATTCTTGGGACCTACGAGCAGTACTTC.

This sequence joins TRBV3-1 and TRBJ2-7; 7 nucleotides align to TRBD2. V shed 4 bases and J 2 bases; nucleotides not matched to a gene: 5. The CDR3 totals 14 residues. Germline loops: CDR1 LGHDT, CDR2 YNNKEL (reference sequence). DNA for the CDR3: TGTGCCAGCAGCCCCAGCGCGGGGGCCTACGAGCAGTACTTC. It translates to CASSPSAGAYEQYF.

The chain recombines TRBV12-3 or TRBV12-4 with TRBJ1-5; possibly TRBD1 for D (5 bases). Between the trimmed V and J ends, which lost 6 bases and 7 bases, there was a span of 22 bases. The CDR3 is 16 amino acids. The CDR3 reads CASSSGGRGLRQPQHF. The CDR3 DNA sequence: TGTGCCAGCAGCTCCGGAGGTAGGGGTCTACGACAGCCCCAGCATTTT.

This clonotype turned up a few times. The J gene is TRBJ2-1, the V gene TRBV10-3; 11 bases line up with TRBD2. Germline assignment: CDR1 ENHRY and CDR2 SYGVKD. The J segment lost 8 bases and the V segment lost 5 bases, leaving 17 bases of the junction unmatched. The CDR3 extends over 18 amino acids. The CDR3 region has the DNA TGTGCCATCAGTCAGGGGTTAAGTAGCGGGAGGGGCGTGGATGAGCAGTTCTTC. This translates into CAISQGLSSGRGVDEQFF.